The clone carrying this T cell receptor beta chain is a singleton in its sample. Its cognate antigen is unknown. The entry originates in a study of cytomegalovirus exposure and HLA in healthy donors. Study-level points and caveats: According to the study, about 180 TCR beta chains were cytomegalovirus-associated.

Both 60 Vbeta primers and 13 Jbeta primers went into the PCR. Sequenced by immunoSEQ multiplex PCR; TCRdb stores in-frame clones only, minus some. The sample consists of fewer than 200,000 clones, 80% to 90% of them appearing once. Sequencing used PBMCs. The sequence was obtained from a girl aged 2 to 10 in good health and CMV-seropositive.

The CDR3 sequence is CASSQDSGRVREQFF. The CDR3 coding sequence is TGTGCCAGCAGCCAAGATAGCGGGAGGGTACGTGAGCAGTTCTTC. This sequence joins TRBV4-2 and TRBJ2-1; 11 bases are a match to TRBD2. The CDR3 spans 15 residues. The J segment lost 9 bases and the V segment lost 0 bases, leaving 4 bases of the junction unmatched. Germline lookup yields CDR1 LGHNA and CDR2 YNFKEQ.